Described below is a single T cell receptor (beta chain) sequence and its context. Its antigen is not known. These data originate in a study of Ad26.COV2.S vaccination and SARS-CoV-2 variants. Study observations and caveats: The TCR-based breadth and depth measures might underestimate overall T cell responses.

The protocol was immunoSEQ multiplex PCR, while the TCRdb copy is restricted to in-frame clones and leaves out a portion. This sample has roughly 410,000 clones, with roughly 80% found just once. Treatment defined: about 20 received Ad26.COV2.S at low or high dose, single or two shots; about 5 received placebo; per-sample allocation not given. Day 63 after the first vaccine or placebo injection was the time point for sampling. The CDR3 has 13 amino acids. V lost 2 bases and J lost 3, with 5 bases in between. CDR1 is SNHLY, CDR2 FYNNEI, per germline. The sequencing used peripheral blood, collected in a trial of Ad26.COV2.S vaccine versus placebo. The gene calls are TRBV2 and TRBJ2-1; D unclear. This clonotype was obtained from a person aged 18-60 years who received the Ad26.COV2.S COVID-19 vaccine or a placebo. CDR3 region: CASSEPSYNEQFF. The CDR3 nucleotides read TGTGCCAGCAGTGAACCCAGCTACAATGAGCAGTTCTTC.